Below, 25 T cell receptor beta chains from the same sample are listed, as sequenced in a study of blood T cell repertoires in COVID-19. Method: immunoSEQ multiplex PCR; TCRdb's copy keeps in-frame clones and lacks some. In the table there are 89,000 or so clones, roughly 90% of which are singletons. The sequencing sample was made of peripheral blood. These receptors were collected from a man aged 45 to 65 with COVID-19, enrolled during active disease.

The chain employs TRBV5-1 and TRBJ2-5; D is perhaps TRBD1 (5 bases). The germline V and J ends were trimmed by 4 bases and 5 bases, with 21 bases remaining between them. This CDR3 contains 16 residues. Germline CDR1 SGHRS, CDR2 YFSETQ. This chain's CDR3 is CASSNQQVRFPETQYF. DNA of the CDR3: TGCGCCAGCAGCAACCAACAGGTCCGCTTTCCTGAGACCCAGTACTTC.

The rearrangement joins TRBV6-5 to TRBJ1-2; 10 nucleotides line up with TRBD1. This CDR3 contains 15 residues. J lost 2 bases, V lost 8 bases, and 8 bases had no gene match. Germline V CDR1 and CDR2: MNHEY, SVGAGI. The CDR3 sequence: CASRRGQGLNYGYTF. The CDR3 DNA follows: TGTGCCAGCCGTAGGGGACAGGGGTTAAACTATGGCTACACCTTC.

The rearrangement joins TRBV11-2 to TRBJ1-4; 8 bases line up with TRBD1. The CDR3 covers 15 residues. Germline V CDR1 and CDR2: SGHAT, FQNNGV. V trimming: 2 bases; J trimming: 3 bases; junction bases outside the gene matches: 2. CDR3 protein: CASSLLQGANEKLFF. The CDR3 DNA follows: TGTGCCAGCAGCTTATTACAGGGGGCTAATGAAAAACTGTTTTTT.

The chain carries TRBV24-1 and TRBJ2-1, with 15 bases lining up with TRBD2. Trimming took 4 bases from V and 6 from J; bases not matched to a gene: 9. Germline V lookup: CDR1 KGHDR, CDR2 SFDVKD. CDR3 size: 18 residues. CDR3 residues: CATSEPGTSGGPVNEQFF. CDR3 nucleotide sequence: TGTGCCACCAGTGAGCCCGGGACTAGCGGGGGGCCCGTCAATGAGCAGTTCTTC.

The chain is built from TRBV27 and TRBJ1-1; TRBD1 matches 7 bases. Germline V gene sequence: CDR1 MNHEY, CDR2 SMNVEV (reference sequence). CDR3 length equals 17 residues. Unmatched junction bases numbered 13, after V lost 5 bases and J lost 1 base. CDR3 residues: CASSPIPSGGPNTEAFF. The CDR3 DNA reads TGTGCCAGCAGTCCTATCCCCTCAGGGGGTCCGAACACTGAAGCTTTCTTT.

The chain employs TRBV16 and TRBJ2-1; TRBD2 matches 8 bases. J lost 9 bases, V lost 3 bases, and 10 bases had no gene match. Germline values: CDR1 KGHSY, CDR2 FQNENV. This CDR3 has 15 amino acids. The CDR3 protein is CASSHWTAGEVEQFF. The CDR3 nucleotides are TGTGCCAGCAGCCACTGGACAGCGGGGGAGGTTGAGCAGTTCTTC.

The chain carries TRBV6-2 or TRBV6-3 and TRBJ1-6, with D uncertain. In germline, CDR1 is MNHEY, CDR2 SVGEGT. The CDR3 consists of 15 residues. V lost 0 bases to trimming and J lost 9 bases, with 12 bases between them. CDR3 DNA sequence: TGTGCCAGCAGTTACTCGAGAGGTTTCGGTTCACCCCTCCACTTT. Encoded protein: CASSYSRGFGSPLHF.

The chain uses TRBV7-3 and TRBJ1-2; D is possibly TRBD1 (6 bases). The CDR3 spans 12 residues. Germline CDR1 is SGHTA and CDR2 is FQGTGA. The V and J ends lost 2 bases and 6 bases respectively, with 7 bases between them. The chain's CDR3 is CASSLAGDGYTF. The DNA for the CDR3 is TGTGCCAGCAGCTTAGCAGGGGATGGCTACACCTTC.

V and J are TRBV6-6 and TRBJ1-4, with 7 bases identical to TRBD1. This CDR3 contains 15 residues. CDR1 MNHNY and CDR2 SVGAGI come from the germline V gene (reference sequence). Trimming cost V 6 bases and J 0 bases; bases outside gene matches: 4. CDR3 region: CASRAGTATNEKLFF. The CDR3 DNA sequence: TGTGCCAGCAGGGCCGGGACAGCAACTAATGAAAAACTGTTTTTT.

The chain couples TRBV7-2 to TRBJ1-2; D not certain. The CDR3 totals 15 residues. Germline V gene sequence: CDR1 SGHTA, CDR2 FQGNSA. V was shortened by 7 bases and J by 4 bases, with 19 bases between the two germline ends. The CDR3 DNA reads TGTGCCAGCACCCATGAGGAGGGTCTTGGCTATGGCTACACCTTC. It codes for CASTHEEGLGYGYTF.

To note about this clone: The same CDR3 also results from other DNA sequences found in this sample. The CDR3 coding sequence is TGTGCCAGCTCACCGCAGGGCGGCAATCAGCCCCAGCATTTT. Residues: CASSPQGGNQPQHF. This sequence joins TRBV18 and TRBJ1-5, with D perhaps matching TRBD1 (5 bases). The germline CDR1 and CDR2 sequences are KGHSH and LQKENI. V was trimmed by 3 bases and J by 2 bases, leaving 8 bases between them. The CDR3 is 14 residues long. The complete variable domain, with remaining parts taken from reference TRBV18 and TRBJ1-5, reads NAGVMQNPRHLVRRRGQEARLRCSPMKGHSHVYWYRQLPEEGLKFMVYLQKENIIDESGMPKERFSAEFPKEGPSILRIQQVVRGDSAAYFCASSPQGGNQPQHFGDGTRLSIL.

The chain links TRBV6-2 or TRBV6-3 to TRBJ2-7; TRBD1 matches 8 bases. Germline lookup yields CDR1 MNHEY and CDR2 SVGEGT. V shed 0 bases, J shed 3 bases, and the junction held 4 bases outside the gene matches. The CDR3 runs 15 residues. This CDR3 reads CASSYSGQGYYEQYF. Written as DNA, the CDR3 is TGTGCCAGCAGTTACTCAGGACAGGGTTACTACGAGCAGTACTTC.

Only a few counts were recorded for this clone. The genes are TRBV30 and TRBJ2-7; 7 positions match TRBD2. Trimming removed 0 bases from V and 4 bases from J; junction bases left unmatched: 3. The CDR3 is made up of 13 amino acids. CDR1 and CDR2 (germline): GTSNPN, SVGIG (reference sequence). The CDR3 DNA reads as TGTGCCTGGAGTGTACGGCGGGGGTACGAGCAGTACTTC. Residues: CAWSVRRGYEQYF. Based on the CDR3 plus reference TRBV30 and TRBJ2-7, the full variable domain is SQTIHQWPATLVQPVGSPLSLECTVEGTSNPNLYWYRQAAGRGLQLLFYSVGIGQISSEVPQNLSASRPQDRQFILSSKKLLLSDSGFYLCAWSVRRGYEQYFGPGTRLTVT.

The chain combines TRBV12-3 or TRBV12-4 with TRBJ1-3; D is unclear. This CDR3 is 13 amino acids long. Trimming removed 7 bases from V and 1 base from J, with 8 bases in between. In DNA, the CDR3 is TGTGCCAGCACCCTAGAATCTGGAAACACCATATATTTT. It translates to CASTLESGNTIYF.

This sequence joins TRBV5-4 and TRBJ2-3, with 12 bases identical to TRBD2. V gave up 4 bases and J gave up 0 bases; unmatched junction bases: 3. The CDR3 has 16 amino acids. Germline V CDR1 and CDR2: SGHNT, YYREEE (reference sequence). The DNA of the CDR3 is TGTGCCAGCAGCCGGACTAGCGGGGTGAGCACAGATACGCAGTATTTT. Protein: CASSRTSGVSTDTQYF.

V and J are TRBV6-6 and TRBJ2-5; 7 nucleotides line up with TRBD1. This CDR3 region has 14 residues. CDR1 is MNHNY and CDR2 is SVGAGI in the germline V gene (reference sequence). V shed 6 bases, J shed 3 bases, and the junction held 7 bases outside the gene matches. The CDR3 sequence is CASSTLDREETQYF. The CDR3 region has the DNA TGTGCCAGCAGCACACTCGACAGGGAAGAGACCCAGTACTTC.

CDR3 sequence reads: CASLSGKLLGSPGELFF. The CDR3 DNA reads as TGTGCCAGCCTCTCGGGGAAGCTGTTGGGTTCCCCCGGGGAGCTGTTTTTT. The chain carries TRBV6-4 and TRBJ2-2; D is perhaps TRBD2 (5 bases). The CDR3 spans 17 residues. Per germline, CDR1 MRHNA and CDR2 SNTAGT. Trimming took 8 bases from V and 6 from J, leaving 25 bases between them.

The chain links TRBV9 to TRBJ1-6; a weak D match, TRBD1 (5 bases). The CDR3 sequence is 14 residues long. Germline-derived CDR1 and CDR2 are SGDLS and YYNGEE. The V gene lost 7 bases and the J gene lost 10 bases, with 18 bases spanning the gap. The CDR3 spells CASARGVSGSPLHF. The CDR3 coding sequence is TGTGCCAGCGCCCGGGGGGTTTCTGGCTCACCCCTCCACTTT.

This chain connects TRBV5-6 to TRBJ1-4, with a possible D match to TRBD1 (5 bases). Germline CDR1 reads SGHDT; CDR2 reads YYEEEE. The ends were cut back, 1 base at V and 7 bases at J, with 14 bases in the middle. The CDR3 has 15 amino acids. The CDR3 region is CASSLWRGRTEKLFF. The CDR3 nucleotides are TGTGCCAGCAGCTTGTGGAGGGGCCGGACTGAAAAACTGTTTTTT.

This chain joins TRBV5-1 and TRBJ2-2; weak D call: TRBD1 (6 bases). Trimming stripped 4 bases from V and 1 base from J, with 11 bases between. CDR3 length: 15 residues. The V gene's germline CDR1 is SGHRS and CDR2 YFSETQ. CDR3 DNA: TGCGCCAGCAGCCACCCGGACAGGAACACCGGGGAGCTGTTTTTT. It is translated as CASSHPDRNTGELFF.

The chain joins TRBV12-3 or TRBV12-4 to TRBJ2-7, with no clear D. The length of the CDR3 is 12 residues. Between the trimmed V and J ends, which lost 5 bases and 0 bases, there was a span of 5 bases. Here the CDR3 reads CASSLVSYEQYF. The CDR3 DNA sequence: TGTGCCAGCAGTCTCGTCTCCTACGAGCAGTACTTC.

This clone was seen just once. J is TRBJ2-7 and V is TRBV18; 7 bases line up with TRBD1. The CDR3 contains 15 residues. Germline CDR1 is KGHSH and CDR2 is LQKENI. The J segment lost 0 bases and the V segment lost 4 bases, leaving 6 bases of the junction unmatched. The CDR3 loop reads CASSLRQGTSYEQYF. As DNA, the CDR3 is TGTGCCAGCTCACTCCGACAGGGAACCTCCTACGAGCAGTACTTC.

The CDR3 is CASRPQENYGYTF. The CDR3 region has the DNA TGTGCCAGCAGACCACAGGAGAACTATGGCTACACCTTC. The chain employs TRBV3-1 (or the pseudogene TRBV3-2) and TRBJ1-2; possible D gene TRBD1, 5 bases. CDR3 length equals 13 residues. The germline CDR1 and CDR2 sequences are LGHDT and YNNKEL (reference sequence). V dropped 6 bases and J dropped 2 bases, with 10 bases sitting between them.

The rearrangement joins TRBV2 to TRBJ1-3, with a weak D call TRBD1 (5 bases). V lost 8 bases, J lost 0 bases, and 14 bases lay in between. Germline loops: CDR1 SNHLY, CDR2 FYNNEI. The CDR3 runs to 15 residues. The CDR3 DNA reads TGTGCCAGCGGGATTTTAGGACACTCTGGAAACACCATATATTTT. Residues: CASGILGHSGNTIYF.

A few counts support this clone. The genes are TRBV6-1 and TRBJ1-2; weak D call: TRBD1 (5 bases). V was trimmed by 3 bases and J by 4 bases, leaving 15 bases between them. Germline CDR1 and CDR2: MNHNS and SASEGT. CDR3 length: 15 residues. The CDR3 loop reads CASSDRPDSIYGYTF. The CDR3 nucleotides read TGTGCCAGCAGTGACCGACCAGACAGCATCTATGGCTACACCTTC.